The 15 T cell receptor beta chains listed next were all sequenced from one sample in a study of blood T cell repertoires in COVID-19. Clones were read by immunoSEQ multiplex PCR, and TCRdb kept only the in-frame ones, dropping some. The table lists about 270,000 clones, approximately 87% of them singletons. Sample: peripheral blood. The receptors were gathered from a woman aged 25-40 years with COVID-19, enrolled during active disease.

This clone was counted between two and nine times. The chain couples TRBV6-6 to TRBJ2-7, with TRBD1 matching 8 bases. CDR3 length equals 15 residues. J lost 0 bases, V lost 7 bases, and 8 bases had no gene match. Germline assignment: CDR1 MNHNY and CDR2 SVGAGI (reference sequence). The CDR3 sequence: CASKMGQEPSYEQYF. The CDR3 nucleotides read TGTGCCAGCAAAATGGGACAGGAACCCTCCTACGAGCAGTACTTC.

This chain joins TRBV7-9 and TRBJ1-5; D is unclear. The CDR3 totals 12 residues. V shed 4 bases and J shed 10 bases, with 11 bases lying between them. CDR1 and CDR2 (germline): SEHNR, FQNEAQ (reference sequence). The CDR3 sequence is CASSSSPSPQHF. CDR3 in DNA: TGTGCCAGCAGCTCGAGTCCTTCACCCCAGCATTTT.

This clone turned up a few times. The rearrangement uses TRBV6-1 and TRBJ1-2; 9 bases agree with TRBD1. The CDR3 has 16 amino acids. V dropped 4 bases and J dropped 2; count of bases not matched to a gene: 8. Germline loops: CDR1 MNHNS, CDR2 SASEGT. The CDR3 nucleotides read TGTGCCAGCAGTGCCCTCCCGGGACAGGGAAACTATGGCTACACCTTC. Translated: CASSALPGQGNYGYTF.

This chain uses TRBV10-3 with TRBJ1-6, with 7 nucleotides matching TRBD1. The CDR3 runs to 15 residues. After removal of 0 bases from V and 8 bases from J, the junction contained 4 bases not matched to a gene. Germline values: CDR1 ENHRY, CDR2 SYGVKD. This CDR3 is CAISESGTVHSPLHF. In DNA form, the CDR3 reads TGTGCCATCAGTGAGTCGGGGACAGTCCATTCACCCCTCCACTTT.

The V call is TRBV15, the J call TRBJ2-1, with 8 bases fitting TRBD2. J was trimmed by 10 bases and V by 2 bases; bases with no gene match: 10. The germline V gene encodes CDR1 LNHNV and CDR2 YYDKDF (reference sequence). This CDR3 has 15 amino acids. The CDR3 bases are TGTGCCACCAGCAGACTGCCGTCAGCGGGGGTAGAGCAGTTCTTC. It yields the protein CATSRLPSAGVEQFF.

Only one count was recorded for this clone. The rearrangement links TRBV6-1 to TRBJ1-2; D might be TRBD1 (6 bases). The ends were cut back, 2 bases at V and 8 bases at J, with 12 bases in the middle. The germline V gene encodes CDR1 MNHNS and CDR2 SASEGT. The CDR3 has 13 amino acids. The CDR3 protein is CASSERGGLGYTF. DNA of the CDR3: TGTGCCAGCAGTGAAAGGGGGGGTCTGGGCTACACCTTC.

The V and J genes are TRBV6-5 and TRBJ2-3, with D maybe TRBD1 (6 bases). Trimming left V 9 bases short and J 6 bases short, with 19 bases between. The CDR3 covers 14 residues. Germline CDR1 reads MNHEY; CDR2 reads SVGAGI. In DNA, the CDR3 is TGTGCCAGTGCGGTGGGGGCCCCAGGGGATACGCAGTATTTT. It codes for CASAVGAPGDTQYF.

The genes are TRBV19 and TRBJ1-5; D perhaps matches TRBD1 (6 bases). Germline V gene data show CDR1 as LNHDA and CDR2 as SQIVND (reference sequence). Trimming cost V 5 bases and J 9 bases, with 20 bases left between them. CDR3 length: 15 amino acids. The CDR3 is CASSPGTREVRPQHF. The CDR3 bases are TGTGCCAGTAGTCCAGGGACACGGGAGGTTCGGCCCCAGCATTTT.

The chain combines TRBV3-1 (or the pseudogene TRBV3-2) with TRBJ1-1; D possibly corresponds to TRBD1 (5 bases). CDR1 is LGHDT and CDR2 is YNNKEL in the germline V gene (reference sequence). The CDR3 is made up of 19 amino acids. Trimming took 4 bases from V and 8 from J, leaving 32 bases between them. The CDR3 spells CASSRLGRGFIPSDWEAFF. CDR3 nucleotide sequence: TGTGCCAGCAGCCGCCTGGGGCGGGGTTTCATCCCCTCCGACTGGGAAGCTTTCTTT.

This rearrangement joins TRBV11-2 to TRBJ1-2; D gene uncertain. The V and J ends lost 0 bases and 4 bases respectively, with 12 bases between them. CDR1 is SGHAT and CDR2 is FQNNGV in the germline V gene. The CDR3 sequence is 15 residues long. The CDR3 sequence is CASSLDAAGAYGYTF. The CDR3 DNA is TGTGCCAGCAGCTTAGACGCGGCCGGAGCCTATGGCTACACCTTC.

With respect to this clone: Other DNA sequences in this specimen translate into the identical CDR3. The gene calls are TRBV5-1 and TRBJ1-1; 7 bases map to TRBD1. The length of the CDR3 is 14 residues. Germline V gives CDR1 SGHRS, CDR2 YFSETQ. V lost 0 bases to trimming and J lost 3 bases; unmatched junction nucleotides: 2. The CDR3 spells CASSLGQGYTEAFF. In DNA form, the CDR3 reads TGCGCCAGCAGCTTGGGACAGGGTTACACTGAAGCTTTCTTT.

The chain couples TRBV5-4 to TRBJ1-2, with D unresolved. V lost 9 bases to trimming and J lost 4 bases, with 19 bases between them. Germline CDR1 reads SGHNT; CDR2 reads YYREEE (reference sequence). This CDR3 has 14 residues. In DNA, the CDR3 is TGTGCCACCCTTCTGGACGGCGGGATCTATGGCTACACCTTC. Amino acids: CATLLDGGIYGYTF.

The chain has TRBV30 and TRBJ2-1; D ambiguous. V shed 3 bases and J shed 10 bases, with 13 bases lying between them. This CDR3 has 12 residues. Germline lookup yields CDR1 GTSNPN and CDR2 SVGIG (reference sequence). As DNA, the CDR3 is TGTGCCTGGAGCCCGCCGGGTAGCGAGCAGTTCTTC. This translates into CAWSPPGSEQFF.

The CDR3 DNA follows: TGTGCCAGCAGCTCGGGACTAGCGGGGTTGGGGGAGACCCAGTACTTC. Translating gives CASSSGLAGLGETQYF. The chain joins TRBV5-4 to TRBJ2-5; 13 bases agree with TRBD2. The CDR3 has 16 amino acids. The germline V gene has CDR1 SGHNT and CDR2 YYREEE (reference sequence). V was pared by 3 bases and J by 5 bases, with 7 bases of the junction left unmatched. Based on the CDR3 plus reference TRBV5-4 and TRBJ2-5, the full variable domain is ETGVTQSPTHLIKTRGQQVTLRCSSQSGHNTVSWYQQALGQGPQFIFQYYREEENGRGNFPPRFSGLQFPNYSSELNVNALELDDSALYLCASSSGLAGLGETQYFGPGTRLLVL.

The chain carries TRBV29-1 and TRBJ2-7; D perhaps matches TRBD2 (6 bases). Per the germline V gene, CDR1 is SQVTM and CDR2 is ANQGSEA. Trimming took off 0 bases at V and 5 bases at J, with 8 bases between the two ends. There are 12 residues in the CDR3. The CDR3 protein is CSVEEGEDEQYF. CDR3 DNA: TGCAGCGTTGAAGAGGGGGAGGACGAGCAGTACTTC.